This T cell receptor beta chain was obtained from a study of PD-L1 blockade in urothelial cancer. Time point: peripheral blood 6 weeks after treatment start. This clone was seen just once. The CDR3 is 13 amino acids. CDR1 is MDHEN, CDR2 SYDVKM, per germline. V lost 8 bases, J lost 1 base, and 9 bases lay in between. TCRdb's table, derived via immunoSEQ multiplex PCR, lists solely in-frame clones and lacks some. The sample lists tens of thousands of clones, roughly 89% occurring once. This sequence joins TRBV28 and TRBJ1-5, with TRBD1 as a possible D gene (6 bases). The source was PBMCs, collected around atezolizumab (anti-PD-L1) treatment. The source is a man aged 65-85 years with urothelial cancer. The CDR3, as DNA: TGTGCCAGCGGACAGTGGAGCAATCAGCCCCAGCATTTT. It translates to CASGQWSNQPQHF.